The 27 T cell receptor beta chains presented below share a single source sample, sequenced in a study of shared clonotypes between healthy human individuals. Data came from immunoSEQ multiplex PCR; TCRdb stores just in-frame clones and leaves some out. Of 2.5 million or so clones in the sample, roughly nine tenths are singletons; the top ten hold more than 0.12%. The specimen sequenced was naive CD4+ T cells sorted from blood. Stated subset: CD45RA+ positively selected. The receptors here all came from a man aged 18 to 29 in good health.

The chain links TRBV29-1 to TRBJ1-1, with a possible D match to TRBD1 (6 bases). There are 13 residues in the CDR3. V was trimmed by 4 bases and J by 2 bases, leaving 11 bases between them. Germline V gives CDR1 SQVTM, CDR2 ANQGSEA. This CDR3 is CSVARDINTEAFF. Here the CDR3 DNA reads TGCAGCGTTGCCAGGGACATCAACACTGAAGCTTTCTTT.

The CDR3: CAISEGAQGEAFF. CDR3 in DNA: TGTGCCATCAGTGAGGGGGCTCAAGGGGAAGCTTTCTTT. The rearrangement uses TRBV10-3 and TRBJ1-1, with D possibly being TRBD1 (5 bases). The length of the CDR3 is 13 residues. Germline lookup yields CDR1 ENHRY and CDR2 SYGVKD. Deletions cut 2 bases from V and 8 bases from J, with 12 bases between.

The genes are TRBV7-4 and TRBJ1-5; a weak D match, TRBD1 (5 bases). There are 18 residues in the CDR3. Per the germline V gene, CDR1 is SGHVT and CDR2 is SQSDAQ. The V end was cut by 5 bases, the J end by 5 bases, with 25 bases between. The CDR3 nucleotides read TGTGCCAGCAGCCGGAGGAGGGACCCTGACCAATCTCATCAGCCCCAGCATTTT. The encoded protein is CASSRRRDPDQSHQPQHF.

The gene calls are TRBV27 and TRBJ2-2; tentative D call: TRBD2 (6 bases). Trimming took 5 bases from V and 5 from J, leaving 9 bases between them. The CDR3 is made up of 13 amino acids. Germline lookup yields CDR1 MNHEY and CDR2 SMNVEV (reference sequence). CDR3 loop: CASSPEGTGELFF. CDR3 nucleotides: TGTGCCAGCAGTCCGGAGGGGACCGGGGAGCTGTTTTTT.

This chain links TRBV30 with TRBJ2-2; a weak D match, TRBD2 (6 bases). The germline V gene encodes CDR1 GTSNPN and CDR2 SVGIG (reference sequence). This CDR3 has 14 amino acids. Trimming left V 8 bases short and J 1 base short, with 14 bases between. The CDR3 DNA reads as TGTGCCGGACTTCGGCGGGGGAACACCGGGGAGCTGTTTTTT. Amino acids: CAGLRRGNTGELFF.

This chain joins TRBV27 and TRBJ2-6; D perhaps matches TRBD2 (5 bases). The CDR3 has 18 residues. The germline gives CDR1 MNHEY, CDR2 SMNVEV (reference sequence). The germline V and J ends were trimmed by 2 bases and 0 bases, with 14 bases remaining between them. DNA of the CDR3: TGTGCCAGCAGTTTAAGGCGGGTTCCGGCCTCTGGGGCCAACGTCCTGACTTTC. Protein product: CASSLRRVPASGANVLTF.

The rearrangement links TRBV30 to TRBJ2-5; 9 nucleotides line up with TRBD2. The end of the DNA aligns better with TRBJ2-7, so the J call may be wrong. Germline V lookup: CDR1 GTSNPN, CDR2 SVGIG (reference sequence). The CDR3 has 15 residues. CDR3 DNA sequence: TGTGCCTGGAGTGTACGTAGCGGGGGTGCCTACGAGCAGTACTTC. Protein product: CAWSVRSGGAYEQYF.

The gene calls are TRBV6-1 and TRBJ1-1; D unclear. Trimming took off 2 bases at V and 6 bases at J, with 16 bases between the two ends. Germline values: CDR1 MNHNS, CDR2 SASEGT. The CDR3 is 15 amino acids. The CDR3 sequence is CASSESGRPGAEAFF. The CDR3 coding sequence is TGTGCCAGCAGTGAAAGCGGTCGCCCCGGGGCTGAAGCTTTCTTT.

This chain connects TRBV5-6 to TRBJ1-2, with D possibly being TRBD1 (6 bases). This CDR3 spans 13 amino acids. Trimming took off 7 bases at V and 4 bases at J, with 14 bases between the two ends. In germline, CDR1 is SGHDT, CDR2 YYEEEE. This CDR3 is CASAEPQGYGYTF. In DNA form, the CDR3 reads TGTGCCAGCGCAGAACCACAGGGCTATGGCTACACCTTC.

This chain links TRBV18 with TRBJ2-5; D gene uncertain. V was pared by 2 bases and J by 2 bases, with 12 bases between. CDR1 is KGHSH and CDR2 is LQKENI in the germline V gene. The CDR3 runs 15 residues. CDR3 sequence reads: CASSPIPGVQETQYF. CDR3 DNA: TGTGCCAGCTCACCAATTCCTGGGGTTCAAGAGACCCAGTACTTC.

The chain carries TRBV2 and TRBJ2-3, with a possible D match to TRBD2 (7 bases). The CDR3 is made up of 16 amino acids. V was trimmed by 5 bases and J by 1 base, leaving 16 bases between them. Germline loops: CDR1 SNHLY, CDR2 FYNNEI. As DNA, the CDR3 is TGTGCCAGCAGTCCTCTGGGGGGGGGCGGCACAGATACGCAGTATTTT. Its translation is CASSPLGGGGTDTQYF.

This clone was recorded once. The rearrangement uses TRBV5-1 and TRBJ1-1; TRBD1 is a possible D gene (6 bases). Germline V gene sequence: CDR1 SGHRS, CDR2 YFSETQ. The CDR3 runs 15 residues. With 2 bases removed from V and 4 bases from J, the gap between germline ends came to 15 bases. The DNA for the CDR3 is TGCGCCAGCAGCTTCGGGACACCTGGCGGCACTGAAGCTTTCTTT. It codes for CASSFGTPGGTEAFF.

This clone was detected once. V usage is TRBV6-5 and J usage is TRBJ1-5; D unclear. The germline CDR1 and CDR2 sequences are MNHEY and SVGAGI. Trimming left V 7 bases short and J 4 bases short, with 11 bases between. The CDR3 is made up of 13 amino acids. The CDR3 here is CASTLGINQPQHF. The CDR3 DNA reads TGTGCCAGCACCCTCGGAATTAATCAGCCCCAGCATTTT.

This clone has a single count. The chain carries TRBV10-3 and TRBJ1-2; 9 bases agree with TRBD1. The J segment lost 6 bases and the V segment lost 6 bases, leaving 8 bases of the junction unmatched. The CDR3 runs to 14 residues. Per the germline V gene, CDR1 is ENHRY and CDR2 is SYGVKD. CDR3 sequence: CAISDLQGADGYTF. The DNA of the CDR3 is TGTGCCATCAGCGACCTACAGGGGGCTGATGGCTACACCTTC.

This clone was seen only once. The rearrangement joins TRBV2 to TRBJ2-5, with 13 bases that match TRBD2. This CDR3 spans 16 amino acids. V lost 8 bases, J lost 5 bases, and 11 bases stayed unmatched. Germline CDR1 is SNHLY and CDR2 is FYNNEI. In DNA form, the CDR3 reads TGTGCCAGCGCCCTCGATACTAGCGGGGGGGCCGAGACCCAGTACTTC. It yields the protein CASALDTSGGAETQYF. Together with reference TRBV2 and TRBJ2-5, the CDR3 gives the full variable domain: EPEVTQTPSHQVTQMGQEVILRCVPISNHLYFYWYRQILGQKVEFLVSFYNNEISEKSEIFDDQFSVERPDGSNFTLKIRSTKLEDSAMYFCASALDTSGGAETQYFGPGTRLLVL.

This clone came up once. The chain links TRBV7-2 to TRBJ2-1; the match to TRBD2 covers 9 bases. CDR3 size: 16 residues. The germline V gene encodes CDR1 SGHTA and CDR2 FQGNSA. The V gene end was trimmed by 5 bases and the J gene end by 6 bases; junction bases not matched to a gene: 11. CDR3 sequence reads: CASSLQGTSLGNEQFF. Written as DNA, the CDR3 is TGTGCCAGCAGCCTACAGGGGACTAGCTTGGGCAATGAGCAGTTCTTC. Full variable domain (missing parts from reference TRBV7-2 and TRBJ2-1): GAGVSQSPSNKVTEKGKDVELRCDPISGHTALYWYRQSLGQGLEFLIYFQGNSAPDKSGLPSDRFSAERTGGSVSTLTIQRTQQEDSAVYLCASSLQGTSLGNEQFFGPGTRLTVL.

The chain joins TRBV6-6 to TRBJ2-5; 7 nucleotides align to TRBD1. CDR3 length equals 13 residues. J lost 5 bases, V lost 7 bases, and 7 bases had no gene match. The germline V gene encodes CDR1 MNHNY and CDR2 SVGAGI (reference sequence). CDR3 sequence: CASKATGWETQYF. Written as DNA, the CDR3 is TGTGCCAGCAAAGCGACAGGGTGGGAGACCCAGTACTTC.

The chain couples TRBV7-8 to TRBJ2-2; D call uncertain. CDR1 is SGHVS, CDR2 FQNEAQ, per germline. Trimming removed 5 bases at V and 0 bases at J, with 7 bases between. This CDR3 contains 14 residues. As DNA, the CDR3 is TGTGCCAGCAGCGCACCGGCGAACACCGGGGAGCTGTTTTTT. Amino acids: CASSAPANTGELFF.

V and J are TRBV28 and TRBJ1-2; no clear D gene. CDR1 MDHEN and CDR2 SYDVKM come from the germline V gene. The CDR3 runs 15 residues. V lost 4 bases and J 2 bases, leaving 14 bases between the germline ends. The CDR3 sequence is CASSSEPDGNYGYTF. The CDR3 DNA is TGTGCCAGCAGTTCCGAACCGGACGGGAACTATGGCTACACCTTC.

The table lists this clone with a count of one. The rearrangement joins TRBV7-2 to TRBJ1-2; weak D call: TRBD1 (6 bases). The CDR3 is made up of 15 amino acids. V shed 1 base and J shed 4 bases, with 13 bases lying between them. The germline V gene has CDR1 SGHTA and CDR2 FQGNSA. The CDR3 sequence: CASSLGEGQFYGYTF. The CDR3 DNA reads as TGTGCCAGCAGCTTAGGAGAAGGACAGTTCTATGGCTACACCTTC.

V gene TRBV11-2 combines with J gene TRBJ2-2; 7 bases are shared with TRBD2. Trimming cost V 1 base and J 4 bases; bases outside gene matches: 3. The CDR3 runs to 15 residues. Germline CDR1 and CDR2: SGHAT and FQNNGV. The CDR3 protein is CASSLGEGGTGELFF. Here the CDR3 DNA reads TGTGCCAGCAGCTTAGGGGAGGGTGGCACCGGGGAGCTGTTTTTT.

The CDR3 bases are TGTGCCAGCAGTTCCCGGGGCAGCCGAGAAGCTTTCTTT. Its translation is CASSSRGSREAFF. The rearrangement uses TRBV5-4 and TRBJ1-1, with D possibly TRBD1 on 5 matching bases. CDR1 and CDR2 from the germline V gene are SGHNT and YYREEE (reference sequence). Trimming removed 5 bases from V and 8 bases from J, with 16 bases in between. The CDR3 sequence is 13 residues long.

V is TRBV30 and J is TRBJ1-2; possibly TRBD1 for D (6 bases). V lost 7 bases and J lost 1, with 13 bases in between. Germline assignment: CDR1 GTSNPN and CDR2 SVGIG (reference sequence). The CDR3 is made up of 13 amino acids. CDR3 sequence: CALKNRDNYGYTF. The CDR3 DNA sequence: TGTGCCTTAAAAAACAGGGATAACTATGGCTACACCTTC.

Details on this clone: Other DNA sequences in the sample encode the same CDR3. The V gene is TRBV7-2, the J gene TRBJ1-3, with D possibly TRBD1 on 5 matching bases. There are 14 residues in the CDR3. Germline-derived CDR1 and CDR2 are SGHTA and FQGNSA. Trimming took off 3 bases at V and 3 bases at J, with 9 bases between the two ends. CDR3 in DNA: TGTGCCAGCAGCTTGAATAGGGGTGGAAACACCATATATTTT. It is translated as CASSLNRGGNTIYF. The variable domain in full, with the rest retrieved from reference TRBV7-2 and TRBJ1-3, is GAGVSQSPSNKVTEKGKDVELRCDPISGHTALYWYRQSLGQGLEFLIYFQGNSAPDKSGLPSDRFSAERTGGSVSTLTIQRTQQEDSAVYLCASSLNRGGNTIYFGEGSWLTVV.

For this clone: This specimen includes other DNA sequences encoding the same CDR3. The rearrangement uses TRBV5-1 and TRBJ2-5; the match to TRBD2 covers 13 bases. The CDR3 has 16 amino acids. From germline, CDR1 is SGHRS and CDR2 YFSETQ. Unmatched junction bases numbered 5, after V lost 4 bases and J lost 2 bases. The CDR3 nucleotides read TGCGCCAGCAGCCCGGGACTAGCGGGGAGGCAAGAGACCCAGTACTTC. This translates into CASSPGLAGRQETQYF. Filled out from reference TRBV5-1 and TRBJ2-5, the complete variable domain reads KAGVTQTPRYLIKTRGQQVTLSCSPISGHRSVSWYQQTPGQGLQFLFEYFSETQRNKGNFPGRFSGRQFSNSRSEMNVSTLELGDSALYLCASSPGLAGRQETQYFGPGTRLLVL.

The chain joins TRBV7-2 to TRBJ2-7; D may match TRBD1 or TRBD2 (5 bases each). Germline values: CDR1 SGHTA, CDR2 FQGNSA. V was cut by 5 bases and J by 0 bases, with 8 bases left in between. The CDR3 length is 13 residues. CDR3 region: CASSRDHSYEQYF. The CDR3, as DNA: TGTGCCAGCAGCAGGGACCACTCCTACGAGCAGTACTTC.

V is TRBV6-6 and J is TRBJ2-5; 9 bases map to TRBD2. CDR1 is MNHNY, CDR2 SVGAGI, per germline (reference sequence). The CDR3 extends over 16 amino acids. J gave up 5 bases and V 2 bases, and 9 bases lay outside the gene matches. CDR3 amino acids: CASSYGSGGSRETQYF. Written as DNA, the CDR3 is TGTGCCAGCAGTTACGGGAGCGGGGGGAGCCGGGAGACCCAGTACTTC.